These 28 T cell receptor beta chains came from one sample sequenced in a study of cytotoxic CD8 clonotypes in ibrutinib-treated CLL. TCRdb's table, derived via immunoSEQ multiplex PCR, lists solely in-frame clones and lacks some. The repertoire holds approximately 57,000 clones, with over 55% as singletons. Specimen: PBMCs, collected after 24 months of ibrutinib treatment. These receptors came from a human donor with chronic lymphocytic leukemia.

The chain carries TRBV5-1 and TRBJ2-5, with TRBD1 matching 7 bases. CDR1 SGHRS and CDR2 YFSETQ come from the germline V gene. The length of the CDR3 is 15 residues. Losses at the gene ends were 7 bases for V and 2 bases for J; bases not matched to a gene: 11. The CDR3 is CASSPQGTAQETQYF. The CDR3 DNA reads TGCGCCAGCTCACCACAAGGGACAGCGCAAGAGACCCAGTACTTC.

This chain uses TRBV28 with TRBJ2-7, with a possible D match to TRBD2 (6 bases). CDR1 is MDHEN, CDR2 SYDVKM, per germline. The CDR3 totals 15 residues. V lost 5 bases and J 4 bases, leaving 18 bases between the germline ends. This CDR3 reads CASSVRGGTVYEQYF. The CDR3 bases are TGTGCCAGCAGTGTACGGGGCGGGACCGTTTACGAGCAGTACTTC.

The CDR3, as DNA: TGTGCCAGCAGTCCTATCGGCGGGACTAGCGGGACGAACACCGGGGAGCTGTTTTTT. Amino acid sequence: CASSPIGGTSGTNTGELFF. The chain uses TRBV28 and TRBJ2-2; TRBD2 agrees at 13 bases. The ends lost 5 bases at V and 0 bases at J; junction bases unmatched: 9. CDR3 length equals 19 residues. CDR1 and CDR2 from the germline V gene are MDHEN and SYDVKM.

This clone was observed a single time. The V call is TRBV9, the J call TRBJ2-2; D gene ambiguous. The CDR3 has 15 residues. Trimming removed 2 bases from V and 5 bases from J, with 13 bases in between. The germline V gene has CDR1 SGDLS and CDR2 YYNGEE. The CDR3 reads CASSVSLSLTGELFF. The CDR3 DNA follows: TGTGCCAGCAGCGTGTCCTTGTCGTTAACCGGGGAGCTGTTTTTT.

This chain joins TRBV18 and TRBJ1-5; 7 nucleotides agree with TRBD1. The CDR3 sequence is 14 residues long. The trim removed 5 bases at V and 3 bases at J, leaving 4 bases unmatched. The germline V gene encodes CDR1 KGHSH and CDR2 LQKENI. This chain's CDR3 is CASSTGTANQPQHF. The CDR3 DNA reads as TGTGCCAGCTCAACCGGGACAGCCAATCAGCCCCAGCATTTT.

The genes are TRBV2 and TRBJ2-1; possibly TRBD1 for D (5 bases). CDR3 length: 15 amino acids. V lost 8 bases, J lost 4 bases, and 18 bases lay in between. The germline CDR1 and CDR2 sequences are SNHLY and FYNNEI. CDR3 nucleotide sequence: TGTGCCAGCGGGGAACTGGCAGGGTTATACAATGAGCAGTTCTTC. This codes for CASGELAGLYNEQFF.

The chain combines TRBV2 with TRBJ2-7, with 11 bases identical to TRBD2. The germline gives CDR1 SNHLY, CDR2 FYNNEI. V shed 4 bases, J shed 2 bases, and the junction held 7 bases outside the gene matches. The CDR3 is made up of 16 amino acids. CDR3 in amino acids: CASSVGLAGIAYEQYF. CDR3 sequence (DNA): TGTGCCAGCAGTGTCGGACTAGCGGGCATAGCCTACGAGCAGTACTTC. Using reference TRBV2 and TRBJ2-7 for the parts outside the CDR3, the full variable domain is EPEVTQTPSHQVTQMGQEVILRCVPISNHLYFYWYRQILGQKVEFLVSFYNNEISEKSEIFDDQFSVERPDGSNFTLKIRSTKLEDSAMYFCASSVGLAGIAYEQYFGPGTRLTVT.

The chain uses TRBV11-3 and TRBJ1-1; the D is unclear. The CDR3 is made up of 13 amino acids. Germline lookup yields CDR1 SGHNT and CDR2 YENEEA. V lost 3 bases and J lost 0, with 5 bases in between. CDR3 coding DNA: TGTGCCAGCAGCTTTGATTTGAACACTGAAGCTTTCTTT. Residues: CASSFDLNTEAFF.

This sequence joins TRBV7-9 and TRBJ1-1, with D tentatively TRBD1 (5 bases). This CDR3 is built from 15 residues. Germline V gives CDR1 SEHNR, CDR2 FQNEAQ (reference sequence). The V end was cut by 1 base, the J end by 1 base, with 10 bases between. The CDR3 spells CASSLEVDRNTEAFF. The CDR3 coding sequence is TGTGCCAGCAGCTTAGAAGTTGACAGGAACACTGAAGCTTTCTTT. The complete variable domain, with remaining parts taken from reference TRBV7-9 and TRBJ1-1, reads DTGVSQNPRHKITKRGQNVTFRCDPISEHNRLYWYRQTLGQGPEFLTYFQNEAQLEKSRLLSDRFSAERPKGSFSTLEIQRTEQGDSAMYLCASSLEVDRNTEAFFGQGTRLTVV.

The CDR3 DNA reads as TGTGCCAGCAGCTTGTTAGAAGGGTCGGCCAAAAACATTCAGTACTTC. Translated: CASSLLEGSAKNIQYF. The chain employs TRBV5-5 and TRBJ2-4; no firm D call. There are 16 residues in the CDR3. CDR1 SGHKS and CDR2 YYEKEE come from the germline V gene (reference sequence). V was clipped by 1 base and J by 1 base, with 12 bases between them. The variable domain in full, completed from reference TRBV5-5 and TRBJ2-4, reads DAGVTQSPTHLIKTRGQQVTLRCSPISGHKSVSWYQQVLGQGPQFIFQYYEKEERGRGNFPDRFSARQFPNYSSELNVNALLLGDSALYLCASSLLEGSAKNIQYFGAGTRLSVL.

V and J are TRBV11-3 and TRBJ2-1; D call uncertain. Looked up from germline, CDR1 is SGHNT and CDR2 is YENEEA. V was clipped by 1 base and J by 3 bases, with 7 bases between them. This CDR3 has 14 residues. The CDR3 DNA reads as TGTGCCAGCAGCTTAGGTTCTAGCTACAATGAGCAGTTCTTC. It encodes CASSLGSSYNEQFF.

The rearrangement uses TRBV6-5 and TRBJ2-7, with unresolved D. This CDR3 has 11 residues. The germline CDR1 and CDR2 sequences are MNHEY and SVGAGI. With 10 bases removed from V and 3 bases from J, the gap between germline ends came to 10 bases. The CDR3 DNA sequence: TGTGCCACTACGATGAACTACGAGCAGTACGTC. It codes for CATTMNYEQYV.

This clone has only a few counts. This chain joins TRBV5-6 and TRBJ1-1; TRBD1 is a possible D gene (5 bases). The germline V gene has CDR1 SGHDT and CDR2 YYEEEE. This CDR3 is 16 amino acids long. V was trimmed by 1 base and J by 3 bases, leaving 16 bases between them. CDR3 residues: CASSLWGEASYTEAFF. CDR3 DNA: TGTGCCAGCAGCTTGTGGGGGGAGGCCAGCTACACTGAAGCTTTCTTT.

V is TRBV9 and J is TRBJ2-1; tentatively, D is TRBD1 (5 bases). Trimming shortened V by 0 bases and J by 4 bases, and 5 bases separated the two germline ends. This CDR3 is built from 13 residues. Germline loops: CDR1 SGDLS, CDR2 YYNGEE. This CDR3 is CASSVEGYNEQFF. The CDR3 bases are TGTGCCAGCAGCGTAGAGGGGTACAATGAGCAGTTCTTC.

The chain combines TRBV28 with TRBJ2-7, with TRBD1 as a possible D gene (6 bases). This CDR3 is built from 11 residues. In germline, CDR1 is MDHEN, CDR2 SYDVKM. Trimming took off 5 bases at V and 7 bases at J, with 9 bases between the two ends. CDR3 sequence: CASSQRGEQYF. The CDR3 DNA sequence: TGTGCCAGCAGTCAGAGGGGGGAGCAGTACTTC.

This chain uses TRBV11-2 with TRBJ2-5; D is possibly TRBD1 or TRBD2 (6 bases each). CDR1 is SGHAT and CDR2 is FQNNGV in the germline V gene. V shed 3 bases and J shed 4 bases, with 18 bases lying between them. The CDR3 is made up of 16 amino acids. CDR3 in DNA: TGTGCCAGCAGCTTTACGTCGGGGGCCGGGGGAGAGACCCAGTACTTC. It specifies CASSFTSGAGGETQYF. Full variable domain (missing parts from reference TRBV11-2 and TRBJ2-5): EAGVAQSPRYKIIEKRQSVAFWCNPISGHATLYWYQQILGQGPKLLIQFQNNGVVDDSQLPKDRFSAERLKGVDSTLKIQPAKLEDSAVYLCASSFTSGAGGETQYFGPGTRLLVL.

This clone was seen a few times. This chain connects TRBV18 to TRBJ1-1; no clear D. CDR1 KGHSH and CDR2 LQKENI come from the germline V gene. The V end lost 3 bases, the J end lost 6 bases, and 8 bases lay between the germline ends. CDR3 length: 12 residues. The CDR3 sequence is CASSPDSSEAFF. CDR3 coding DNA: TGTGCCAGCTCACCCGACTCATCTGAAGCTTTCTTT.

Written as DNA, the CDR3 is TGTGCCAGCAGCCACACACAGGGCCGGGAGACCCAGTACTTC. This encodes CASSHTQGRETQYF. The rearrangement links TRBV7-9 to TRBJ2-5; D is perhaps TRBD1 (6 bases). CDR3 size: 14 residues. The V gene lost 5 bases and the J gene lost 5 bases, with 15 bases spanning the gap. CDR1 and CDR2 from the germline V gene are SEHNR and FQNEAQ (reference sequence).

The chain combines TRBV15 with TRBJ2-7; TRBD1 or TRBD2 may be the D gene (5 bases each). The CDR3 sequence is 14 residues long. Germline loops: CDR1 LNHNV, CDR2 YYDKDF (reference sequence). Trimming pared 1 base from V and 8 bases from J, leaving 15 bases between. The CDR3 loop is CATSRGGTDGKQYF. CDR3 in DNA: TGTGCCACCAGCAGAGGGGGGACCGATGGGAAGCAGTACTTC.

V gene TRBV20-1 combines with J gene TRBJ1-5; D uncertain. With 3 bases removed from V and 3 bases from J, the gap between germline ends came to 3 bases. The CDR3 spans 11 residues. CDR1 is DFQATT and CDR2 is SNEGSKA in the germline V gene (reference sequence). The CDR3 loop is CSASSNQPQHF. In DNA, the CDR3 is TGCAGTGCTAGTTCCAATCAGCCCCAGCATTTT.

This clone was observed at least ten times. CDR3 in amino acids: CASSYRGGRETQYF. The CDR3 DNA follows: TGTGCCAGCAGTTACAGGGGCGGGCGGGAGACCCAGTACTTC. V gene TRBV6-6 combines with J gene TRBJ2-5; either TRBD1 or TRBD2 may fit D (5 bases each). Germline V gene lookup returns CDR1 MNHNY and CDR2 SVGAGI (reference sequence). This CDR3 contains 14 residues. V lost 2 bases, J lost 5 bases, and 12 bases lay in between.

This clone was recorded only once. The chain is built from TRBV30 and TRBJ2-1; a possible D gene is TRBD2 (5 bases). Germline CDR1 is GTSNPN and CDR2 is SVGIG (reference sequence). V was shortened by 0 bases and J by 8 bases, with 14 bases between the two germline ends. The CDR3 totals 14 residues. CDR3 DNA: TGTGCCTGGAGTGTCCCGGGGATTTGGGATGAGCAGTTCTTC. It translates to CAWSVPGIWDEQFF.

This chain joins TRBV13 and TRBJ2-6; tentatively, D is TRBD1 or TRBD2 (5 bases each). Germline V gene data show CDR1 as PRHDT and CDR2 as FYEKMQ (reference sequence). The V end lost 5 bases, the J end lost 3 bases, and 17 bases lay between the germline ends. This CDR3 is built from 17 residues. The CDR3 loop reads CASSLRDPAFGANVLTF. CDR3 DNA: TGTGCCAGCAGCCTCCGGGACCCTGCTTTTGGGGCCAACGTCCTGACTTTC. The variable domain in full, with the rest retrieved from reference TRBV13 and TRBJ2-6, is AAGVIQSPRHLIKEKRETATLKCYPIPRHDTVYWYQQGPGQDPQFLISFYEKMQSDKGSIPDRFSAQQFSDYHSELNMSSLELGDSALYFCASSLRDPAFGANVLTFGAGSRLTVL.

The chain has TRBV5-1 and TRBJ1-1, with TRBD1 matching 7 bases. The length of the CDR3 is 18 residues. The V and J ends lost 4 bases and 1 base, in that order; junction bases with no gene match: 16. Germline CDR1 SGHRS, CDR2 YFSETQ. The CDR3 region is CASSISIRPGTANTEAFF. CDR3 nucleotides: TGCGCCAGCAGCATCTCAATTAGACCGGGGACAGCGAACACTGAAGCTTTCTTT.

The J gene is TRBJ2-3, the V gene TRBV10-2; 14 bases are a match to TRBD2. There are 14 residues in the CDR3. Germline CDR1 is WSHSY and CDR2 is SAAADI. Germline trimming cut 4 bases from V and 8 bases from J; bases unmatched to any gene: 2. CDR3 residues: CASSGLAGGITQYF. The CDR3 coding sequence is TGCGCCAGCAGTGGACTAGCGGGGGGGATTACGCAGTATTTT.

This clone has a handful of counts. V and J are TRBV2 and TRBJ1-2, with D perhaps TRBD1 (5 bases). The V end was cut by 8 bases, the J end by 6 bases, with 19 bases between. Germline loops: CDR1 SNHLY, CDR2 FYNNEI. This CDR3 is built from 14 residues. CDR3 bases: TGTGCCAGCTCGTTGGACATTCGTGTGGATGGCTACACCTTC. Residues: CASSLDIRVDGYTF.

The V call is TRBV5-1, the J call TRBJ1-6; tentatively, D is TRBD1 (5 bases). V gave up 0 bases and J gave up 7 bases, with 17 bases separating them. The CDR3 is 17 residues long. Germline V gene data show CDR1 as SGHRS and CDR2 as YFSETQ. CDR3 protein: CASSLALRGLGNSPLHF. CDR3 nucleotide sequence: TGCGCCAGCAGCTTGGCTTTAAGGGGCTTGGGCAATTCACCCCTCCACTTT.

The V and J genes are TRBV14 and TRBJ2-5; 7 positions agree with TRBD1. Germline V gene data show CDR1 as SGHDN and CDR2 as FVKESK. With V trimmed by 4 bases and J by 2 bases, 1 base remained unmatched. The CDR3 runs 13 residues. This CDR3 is CASSRGQQETQYF. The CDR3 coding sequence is TGTGCCAGCAGCCGGGGACAGCAAGAGACCCAGTACTTC. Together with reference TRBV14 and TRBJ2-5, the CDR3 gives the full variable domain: EAGVTQFPSHSVIEKGQTVTLRCDPISGHDNLYWYRRVMGKEIKFLLHFVKESKQDESGMPNNRFLAERTGGTYSTLKVQPAELEDSGVYFCASSRGQQETQYFGPGTRLLVL.